This T cell receptor (beta chain) is drawn from a study of shared clonotypes between healthy human individuals. Whole-study findings and limits: Rarefaction demonstrated incomplete sorted-subset sequencing despite large depth.

With regard to this clone: No antigen is known for it.

The V end was cut by 2 bases, the J end by 6 bases, with 11 bases between. CDR3 size: 13 residues. The germline gives CDR1 SEHNR, CDR2 FQNEAQ (reference sequence). The assay was immunoSEQ multiplex PCR, and TCRdb's table has in-frame clones only and misses some. Of 550,000 to 750,000 clones listed, less than 97% are singletons. The naive CD8 subset, CD45RO-negative cells positively selected for CCR7, excluded terminally differentiated effector memory CD45RA+ cells. The receptor's source is a woman aged 25 to 39 in good health. The sequenced sample consisted of naive CD8+ T cells sorted from blood. The rearrangement links TRBV7-9 to TRBJ2-7, with a possible D match to TRBD2 (5 bases). The CDR3 sequence: CASSLPTRFEQYF. For the CDR3, the DNA is TGTGCCAGCAGCTTACCCACTAGGTTCGAGCAGTACTTC.